These 20 T cell receptor beta chains came from one sample sequenced in a study of OX40 agonist ivuxolimab in advanced cancers. TCRdb keeps only in-frame clones here, not all; method: immunoSEQ multiplex PCR. The data hold about 110,000 clones, with approximately 90% observed a single time. The sample here was CD4+ or CD8+ T cells sorted from blood, taken in a trial of the OX40 agonist ivuxolimab. These receptors came from an adult with an advanced solid tumor such as melanoma, head and neck, liver or kidney cancer.

The chain uses TRBV9 and TRBJ2-3; 10 nucleotides agree with TRBD1. This CDR3 is 15 amino acids long. The germline V gene encodes CDR1 SGDLS and CDR2 YYNGEE. The trim removed 5 bases at V and 6 bases at J, leaving 9 bases unmatched. CDR3 region: CASRSVGQGDDTQYF. DNA for the CDR3: TGTGCCAGCAGGTCGGTCGGACAGGGGGATGATACGCAGTATTTT.

V and J are TRBV30 and TRBJ2-3; unclear D gene. The CDR3 has 11 amino acids. The V and J ends lost 5 bases and 2 bases respectively, with 5 bases between them. CDR1 is GTSNPN, CDR2 SVGIG, per germline (reference sequence). CDR3 residues: CAWSNTDTQYF. The CDR3 DNA is TGTGCCTGGTCGAACACAGATACGCAGTATTTT. The full variable domain, rest sourced from reference TRBV30 and TRBJ2-3, is SQTIHQWPATLVQPVGSPLSLECTVEGTSNPNLYWYRQAAGRGLQLLFYSVGIGQISSEVPQNLSASRPQDRQFILSSKKLLLSDSGFYLCAWSNTDTQYFGPGTRLTVL.

This clone has just a few counts. The rearrangement links TRBV18 to TRBJ1-5; 9 bases fit TRBD1. J was trimmed by 6 bases and V by 8 bases; bases with no gene match: 11. This CDR3 spans 15 amino acids. Germline loops: CDR1 KGHSH, CDR2 LQKENI. Written as DNA, the CDR3 is TGTGCCAGCACGCGGGACAGGGAGTGGAGTCAGCCCCAGCATTTT. Its protein is CASTRDREWSQPQHF.

V and J are TRBV27 and TRBJ1-2, with D possibly being TRBD1 (6 bases). CDR3 length: 13 amino acids. V was shortened by 5 bases and J by 4 bases, with 11 bases between the two germline ends. The germline gives CDR1 MNHEY, CDR2 SMNVEV (reference sequence). The CDR3 reads CASSADRLYGYTF. DNA of the CDR3: TGTGCCAGCAGTGCCGACAGGCTCTATGGCTACACCTTC.

V is TRBV7-9 and J is TRBJ1-2; TRBD1 matches 7 bases. Per germline, CDR1 SEHNR and CDR2 FQNEAQ (reference sequence). V trimming: 6 bases; J trimming: 3 bases; junction bases outside the gene matches: 4. The CDR3 runs 13 residues. The CDR3: CASRGQLDYGYTF. The CDR3 DNA follows: TGTGCCAGCAGGGGACAGTTGGACTATGGCTACACCTTC.

The table lists this clone with a count of one. This chain links TRBV6-5 with TRBJ1-3; no definite D call. Germline assignment: CDR1 MNHEY and CDR2 SVGAGI. The CDR3 runs to 15 residues. The germline V and J ends were trimmed by 11 bases and 4 bases, with 21 bases remaining between them. The CDR3 loop is CAATPQVQAGNTIYF. CDR3 nucleotide sequence: TGTGCCGCAACCCCCCAGGTCCAGGCAGGAAACACCATATATTTT.

Turning to this clone: At the DNA level, this CDR3 is encoded by other sequences in the same sample as well. The CDR3 DNA is TGCAGTGCTAGGGGTGGCAATGAGCAGTTCTTC. This encodes CSARGGNEQFF. V gene TRBV20-1 combines with J gene TRBJ2-1; D ambiguous. Per the germline V gene, CDR1 is DFQATT and CDR2 is SNEGSKA (reference sequence). CDR3 length equals 11 residues. Trimming removed 3 bases at V and 6 bases at J, with 6 bases between.

The chain is built from TRBV21-1 and TRBJ1-5. TRBV21-1 is reported as a pseudogene. The CDR3 is 14 residues long. This chain's CDR3 is CASSKRRDPQPQHF. The CDR3 DNA follows: TGTGCCAGCAGCAAAAGGAGGGATCCTCAGCCCCAGCATTTT.

V and J are TRBV9 and TRBJ2-5, with 7 positions matching TRBD1. The germline V gene has CDR1 SGDLS and CDR2 YYNGEE. The length of the CDR3 is 14 residues. V gave up 2 bases and J gave up 5 bases; unmatched junction bases: 6. The CDR3 here is CASSVRGREETQYF. The CDR3 region has the DNA TGTGCCAGCAGCGTGAGGGGGCGCGAGGAGACCCAGTACTTC. The full variable domain, in which reference TRBV9 and TRBJ2-5 provide the parts outside the CDR3, is DSGVTQTPKHLITATGQRVTLRCSPRSGDLSVYWYQQSLDQGLQFLIQYYNGEERAKGNILERFSAQQFPDLHSELNLSSLELGDSALYFCASSVRGREETQYFGPGTRLLVL.

This chain joins TRBV6-5 and TRBJ2-7; possible D gene TRBD1, 5 bases. The CDR3 length is 15 residues. Germline V gene lookup returns CDR1 MNHEY and CDR2 SVGAGI. Trimming took 5 bases from V and 4 from J, leaving 18 bases between them. The DNA of the CDR3 is TGTGCCAGCAGTCCCGATACAGGAAATAATTACGAGCAGTACTTC. Translating it yields CASSPDTGNNYEQYF.

This chain links TRBV30 with TRBJ2-3; no reliable D call. This CDR3 contains 15 residues. Germline CDR1 reads GTSNPN; CDR2 reads SVGIG (reference sequence). V lost 0 bases, J lost 0 bases, and 10 bases lay in between. The CDR3 DNA reads TGTGCCTGGAGTGTCCGCCTCTCTAGCACAGATACGCAGTATTTT. Amino acids: CAWSVRLSSTDTQYF. Supplemented by reference TRBV30 and TRBJ2-3, the full variable domain reads SQTIHQWPATLVQPVGSPLSLECTVEGTSNPNLYWYRQAAGRGLQLLFYSVGIGQISSEVPQNLSASRPQDRQFILSSKKLLLSDSGFYLCAWSVRLSSTDTQYFGPGTRLTVL.

This chain uses TRBV6-5 with TRBJ2-7, with 8 bases identical to TRBD1. CDR1 MNHEY and CDR2 SVGAGI come from the germline V gene. The ends lost 2 bases at V and 5 bases at J; junction bases unmatched: 5. The CDR3 runs to 14 residues. Here the CDR3 reads CASSYTAGGDEQYF. CDR3 nucleotide sequence: TGTGCCAGCAGTTACACAGCAGGGGGCGACGAGCAGTACTTC.

This clone was observed a few times. V gene TRBV2 combines with J gene TRBJ1-5, with TRBD1 as a possible D gene (6 bases). CDR3 length equals 13 residues. V was cut by 11 bases and J by 3 bases, with 14 bases left in between. Germline CDR1 SNHLY, CDR2 FYNNEI. In DNA, the CDR3 is TGTGCCGCGCGGACAGAGCACAATCAGCCCCAGCATTTT. Protein sequence: CAARTEHNQPQHF.

This clone was seen once. The chain recombines TRBV7-9 with TRBJ2-1, with D uncertain. V dropped 0 bases and J dropped 3 bases, with 12 bases sitting between them. The CDR3 contains 16 residues. Germline CDR1 is SEHNR and CDR2 is FQNEAQ (reference sequence). DNA for the CDR3: TGTGCCAGCAGCTTAGCCTCGGGTGGCGGCTACAATGAGCAGTTCTTC. This sequence encodes CASSLASGGGYNEQFF.

This clone was seen only once. The V and J genes are TRBV6-6 and TRBJ1-4; no reliable D call. This CDR3 region has 13 residues. V lost 6 bases to trimming and J lost 5 bases, with 10 bases between them. Germline values: CDR1 MNHNY, CDR2 SVGAGI (reference sequence). The CDR3 DNA reads as TGTGCCAGCAGGGACCACCCGAATGAAAAACTGTTTTTT. Translated: CASRDHPNEKLFF.

The rearrangement joins TRBV25-1 to TRBJ2-3, with D possibly being TRBD1 (5 bases). Germline V CDR1 and CDR2: MGHDK, SYGVNS. Trimming stripped 4 bases from V and 4 bases from J, with 9 bases between. This CDR3 is 13 amino acids long. DNA for the CDR3: TGTGCCAGCAGTGCTGGGGCCCCAGATACGCAGTATTTT. It yields the protein CASSAGAPDTQYF.

The chain combines TRBV5-5 with TRBJ2-3; D unclear. Trimming shortened V by 4 bases and J by 0 bases, and 12 bases separated the two germline ends. From germline, CDR1 is SGHKS and CDR2 YYEKEE (reference sequence). The CDR3 totals 15 residues. DNA of the CDR3: TGTGCCAGCAGCATCAATTCCCCTAGCACAGATACGCAGTATTTT. It codes for CASSINSPSTDTQYF.

The table lists this clone with a few counts. The rearrangement links TRBV7-9 to TRBJ1-5; D may be TRBD1 (5 bases). V shed 4 bases and J shed 4 bases, with 11 bases lying between them. Germline loops: CDR1 SEHNR, CDR2 FQNEAQ (reference sequence). The CDR3 covers 14 residues. CDR3 protein: CASSSRQRNQPQHF. The CDR3 DNA reads TGTGCCAGCAGCTCCCGACAGCGGAATCAGCCCCAGCATTTT.

The V and J genes are TRBV5-1 and TRBJ2-1; no clear D. CDR1 and CDR2 (germline): SGHRS, YFSETQ. Trimming cost V 0 bases and J 8 bases, with 15 bases left between them. This CDR3 region has 15 residues. For the CDR3, the DNA is TGCGCCAGCAGCTTGGTATTTTCGGGTAGGGATGAGCAGTTCTTC. Its protein product is CASSLVFSGRDEQFF.

This rearrangement joins TRBV18 to TRBJ1-4; 8 bases agree with TRBD1. The V gene end was trimmed by 8 bases and the J gene end by 7 bases; junction bases not matched to a gene: 12. CDR1 and CDR2 from the germline V gene are KGHSH and LQKENI. The CDR3 runs 15 residues. CDR3 in amino acids: CASTRATGGSEKLFF. The CDR3 bases are TGTGCCAGCACCCGAGCTACAGGGGGGAGTGAAAAACTGTTTTTT.